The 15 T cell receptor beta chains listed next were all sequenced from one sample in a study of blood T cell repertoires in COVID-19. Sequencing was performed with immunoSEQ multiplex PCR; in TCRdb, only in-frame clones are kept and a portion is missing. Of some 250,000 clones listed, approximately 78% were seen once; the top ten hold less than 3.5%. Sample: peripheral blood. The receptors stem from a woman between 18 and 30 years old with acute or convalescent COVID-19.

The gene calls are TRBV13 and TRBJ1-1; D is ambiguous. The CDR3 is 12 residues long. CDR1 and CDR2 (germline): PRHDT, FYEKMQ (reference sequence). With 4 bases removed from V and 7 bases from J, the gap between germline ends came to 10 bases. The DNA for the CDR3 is TGTGCCAGCAGCTCCGCAGGTTTTGAAGCTTTCTTT. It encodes CASSSAGFEAFF.

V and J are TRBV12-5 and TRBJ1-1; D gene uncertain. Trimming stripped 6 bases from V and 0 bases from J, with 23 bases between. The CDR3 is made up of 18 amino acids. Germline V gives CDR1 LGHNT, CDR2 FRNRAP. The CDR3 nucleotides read TGTGCTAGTGGAAATTTTGGCCCCTCAGGAAGCCTGAACACTGAAGCTTTCTTT. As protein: CASGNFGPSGSLNTEAFF.

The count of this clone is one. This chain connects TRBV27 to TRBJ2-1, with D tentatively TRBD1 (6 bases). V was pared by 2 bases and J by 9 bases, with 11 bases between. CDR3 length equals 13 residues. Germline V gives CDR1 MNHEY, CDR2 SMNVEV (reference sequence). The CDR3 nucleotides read TGTGCCAGCAGTTTAGGCAGGGGAAGTGAGCAGTTCTTC. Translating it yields CASSLGRGSEQFF.

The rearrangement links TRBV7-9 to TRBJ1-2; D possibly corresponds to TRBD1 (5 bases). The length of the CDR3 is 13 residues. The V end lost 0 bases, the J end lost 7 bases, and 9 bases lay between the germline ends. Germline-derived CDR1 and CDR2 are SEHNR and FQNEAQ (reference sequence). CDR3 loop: CASSLASGGGYTF. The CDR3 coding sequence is TGTGCCAGCAGCTTAGCGAGCGGGGGTGGCTACACCTTC.

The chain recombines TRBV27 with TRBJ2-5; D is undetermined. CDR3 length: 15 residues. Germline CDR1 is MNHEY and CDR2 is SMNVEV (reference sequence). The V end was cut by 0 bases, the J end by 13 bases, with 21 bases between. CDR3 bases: TGTGCCAGCAGTTTATCGCCGAGAACAGTCCCTAATATGTACTTC. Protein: CASSLSPRTVPNMYF.

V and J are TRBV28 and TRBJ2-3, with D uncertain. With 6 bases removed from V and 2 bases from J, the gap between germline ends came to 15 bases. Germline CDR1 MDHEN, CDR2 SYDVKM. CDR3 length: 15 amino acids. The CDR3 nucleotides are TGTGCCAGCAGCACAAATACCCGCTTCACAGATACGCAGTATTTT. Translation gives CASSTNTRFTDTQYF.

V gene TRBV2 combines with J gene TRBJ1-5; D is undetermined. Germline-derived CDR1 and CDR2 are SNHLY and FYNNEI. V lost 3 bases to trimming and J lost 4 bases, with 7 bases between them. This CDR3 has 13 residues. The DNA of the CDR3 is TGTGCCAGCAGTGAGTATGTTAATCAGCCCCAGCATTTT. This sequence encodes CASSEYVNQPQHF.

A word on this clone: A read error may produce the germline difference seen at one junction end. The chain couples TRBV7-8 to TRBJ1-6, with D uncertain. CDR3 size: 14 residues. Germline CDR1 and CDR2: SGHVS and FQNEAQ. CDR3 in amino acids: CASSLGQDNSPLHF. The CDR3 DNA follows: TGTGCCAGCAGTTTAGGGCAGGATAATTCACCCCTCCACTTT.

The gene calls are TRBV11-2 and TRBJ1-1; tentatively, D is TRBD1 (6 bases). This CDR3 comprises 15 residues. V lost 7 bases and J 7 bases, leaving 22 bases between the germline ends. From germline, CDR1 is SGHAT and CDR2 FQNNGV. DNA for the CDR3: TGTGCCAGCAACGATAGATCTGTAGGACAGATTGAAGCTTTCTTT. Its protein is CASNDRSVGQIEAFF.

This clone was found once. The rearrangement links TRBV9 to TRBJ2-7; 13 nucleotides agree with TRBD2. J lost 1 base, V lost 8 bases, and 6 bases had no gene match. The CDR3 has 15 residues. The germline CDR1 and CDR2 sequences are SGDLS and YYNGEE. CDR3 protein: CASSLAGGPSYEQYF. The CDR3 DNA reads TGTGCCAGTTCACTAGCGGGAGGGCCATCCTACGAGCAGTACTTC.

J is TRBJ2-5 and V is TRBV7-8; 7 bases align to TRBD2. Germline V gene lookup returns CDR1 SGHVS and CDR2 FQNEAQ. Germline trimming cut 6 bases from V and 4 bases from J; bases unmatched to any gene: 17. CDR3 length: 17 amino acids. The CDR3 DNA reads TGTGCCAGCAGGCGGCGGATGGGCGGGAGTACAGTAGAGACCCAGTACTTC. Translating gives CASRRRMGGSTVETQYF.

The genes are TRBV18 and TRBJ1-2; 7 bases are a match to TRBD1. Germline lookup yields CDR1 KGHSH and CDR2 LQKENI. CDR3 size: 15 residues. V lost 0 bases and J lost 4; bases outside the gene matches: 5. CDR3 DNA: TGTGCCAGCTCACCACCGGAGGGGGCGGGCTATGGCTACACCTTC. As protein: CASSPPEGAGYGYTF.

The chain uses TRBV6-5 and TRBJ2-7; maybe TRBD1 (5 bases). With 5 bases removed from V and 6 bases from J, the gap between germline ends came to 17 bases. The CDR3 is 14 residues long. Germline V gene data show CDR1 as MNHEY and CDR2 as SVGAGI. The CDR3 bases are TGTGCCAGCAGTAGGGGCGCATCAGCCACCGAGCAGTACTTC. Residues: CASSRGASATEQYF.

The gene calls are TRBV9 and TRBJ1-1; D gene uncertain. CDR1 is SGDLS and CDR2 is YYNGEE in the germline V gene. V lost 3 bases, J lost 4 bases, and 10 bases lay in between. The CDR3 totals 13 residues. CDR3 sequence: CASSAPPGTEAFF. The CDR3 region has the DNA TGTGCCAGCAGCGCCCCCCCCGGCACTGAAGCTTTCTTT.

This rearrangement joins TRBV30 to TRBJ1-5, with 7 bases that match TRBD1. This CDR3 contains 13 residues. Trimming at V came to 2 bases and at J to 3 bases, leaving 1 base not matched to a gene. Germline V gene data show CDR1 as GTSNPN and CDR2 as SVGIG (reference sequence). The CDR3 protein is CAWSTGDNQPQHF. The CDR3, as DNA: TGTGCCTGGAGTACAGGGGACAATCAGCCCCAGCATTTT.